This T cell receptor (beta chain) came from a study of control samples from healthy donors and cancer patients. The repertoire was sequenced with immunoSEQ multiplex PCR; TCRdb's copy has only in-frame clones and lacks some. The table lists approximately 58,000 clones, around 87% of them singletons. CDR3 size: 11 residues. V was pared by 3 bases and J by 4 bases, with 6 bases between. Germline values: CDR1 DFQATT, CDR2 SNEGSKA (reference sequence). The sample comprised PBMCs. The rearrangement joins TRBV20-1 to TRBJ1-2, with D perhaps TRBD1 (6 bases). This TCR was sampled from a woman aged 60-70 years with lung cancer. Here the CDR3 DNA reads TGCAGTGCTAGCAGGGGCTATGGCTACACCTTC. Translated: CSASRGYGYTF.